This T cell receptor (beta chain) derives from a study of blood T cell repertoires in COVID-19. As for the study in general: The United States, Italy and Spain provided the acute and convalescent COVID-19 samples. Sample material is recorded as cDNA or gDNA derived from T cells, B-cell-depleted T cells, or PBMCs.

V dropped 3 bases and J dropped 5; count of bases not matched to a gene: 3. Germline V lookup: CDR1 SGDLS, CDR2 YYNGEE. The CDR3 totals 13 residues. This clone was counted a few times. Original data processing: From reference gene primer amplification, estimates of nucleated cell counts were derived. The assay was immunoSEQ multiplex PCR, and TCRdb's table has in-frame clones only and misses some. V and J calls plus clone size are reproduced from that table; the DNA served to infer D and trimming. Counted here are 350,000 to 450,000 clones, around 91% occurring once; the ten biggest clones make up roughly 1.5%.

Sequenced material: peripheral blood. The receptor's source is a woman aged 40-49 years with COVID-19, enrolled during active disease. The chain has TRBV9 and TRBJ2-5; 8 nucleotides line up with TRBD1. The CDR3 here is CASSGYRGETQYF. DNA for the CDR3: TGTGCCAGCAGCGGGTACAGGGGGGAGACCCAGTACTTC.